This T cell receptor beta chain is from a study of shared clonotypes between healthy human individuals. Study background: Three plates each covered CD4 naive and memory; CD8 naive two, CD8 memory one. General study points: Naive subsets tended to show greater estimated richness than memory subsets.

The junction had 7 bases not matched to a gene; V was cut back by 6 bases and J by 3 bases. Germline values: CDR1 MDHEN, CDR2 SYDVKM. The CDR3 is 15 amino acids. This clone came up once. Its antigen is not known. Additional DNA sequences in this sample encode the identical CDR3. TCRdb keeps only in-frame clones here, not all; method: immunoSEQ multiplex PCR. This sample has fewer than 3 million clones, with about 90% found just once. The receptor's source is a man aged 18 to 30 in good health. Some clones in this sample may be carry-over from other donors' samples. Sequenced: naive CD4+ T cells from PBMCs. The subset: CD45RA+ positively selected. The chain employs TRBV28 and TRBJ2-7; 11 bases line up with TRBD1. For the CDR3, the DNA is TGTGCCAGCAGCACTCCCGGGACAGGGGGCTACGAGCAGTACTTC. Translating gives CASSTPGTGGYEQYF.